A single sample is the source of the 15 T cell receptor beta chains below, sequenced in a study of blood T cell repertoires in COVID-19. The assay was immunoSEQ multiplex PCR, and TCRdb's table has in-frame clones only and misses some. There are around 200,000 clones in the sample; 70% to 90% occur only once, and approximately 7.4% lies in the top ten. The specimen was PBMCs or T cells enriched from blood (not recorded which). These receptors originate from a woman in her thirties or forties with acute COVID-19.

The CDR3 protein is CASSQSTGLSPLHF. CDR3 in DNA: TGTGCCAGCAGCCAGAGCACAGGGTTGTCACCCCTCCACTTT. The rearrangement joins TRBV3-1 (or the pseudogene TRBV3-2) to TRBJ1-6, with D perhaps matching TRBD1 (6 bases). V was clipped by 3 bases and J by 10 bases, with 13 bases between them. Germline V lookup: CDR1 LGHDT, CDR2 YNNKEL (reference sequence). The CDR3 totals 14 residues.

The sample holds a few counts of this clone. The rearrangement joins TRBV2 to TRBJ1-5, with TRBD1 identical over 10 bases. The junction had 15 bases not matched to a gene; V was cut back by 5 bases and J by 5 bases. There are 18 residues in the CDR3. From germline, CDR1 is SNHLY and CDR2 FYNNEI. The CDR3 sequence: CASSPMGLRDRGHQPQHF. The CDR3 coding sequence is TGTGCCAGCAGTCCAATGGGCCTTAGGGACAGGGGACATCAGCCCCAGCATTTT.

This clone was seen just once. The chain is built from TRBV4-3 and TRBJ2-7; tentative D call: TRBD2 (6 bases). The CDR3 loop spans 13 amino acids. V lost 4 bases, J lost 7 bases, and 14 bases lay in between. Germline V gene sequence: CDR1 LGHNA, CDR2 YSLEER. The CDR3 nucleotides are TGCGCCAGCAGCCCAGGGACTTTGGAAGAGCAGTACTTC. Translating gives CASSPGTLEEQYF.

The CDR3 region is CASSHNRGLGNEKLFF. As DNA, the CDR3 is TGTGCCAGCAGCCACAACAGGGGGCTGGGTAATGAAAAACTGTTTTTT. This chain uses TRBV5-8 with TRBJ1-4; the match to TRBD1 covers 9 bases. The CDR3 extends over 16 amino acids. Germline CDR1 is SGHTS and CDR2 is YDEGEE. V gave up 4 bases and J gave up 4 bases; unmatched junction bases: 8.

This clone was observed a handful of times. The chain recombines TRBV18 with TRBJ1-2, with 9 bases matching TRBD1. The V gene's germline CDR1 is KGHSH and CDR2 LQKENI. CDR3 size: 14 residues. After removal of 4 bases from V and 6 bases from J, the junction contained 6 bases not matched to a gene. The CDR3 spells CASSRDRDIDGYTF. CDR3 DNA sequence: TGTGCCAGCTCACGGGACAGGGATATCGATGGCTACACCTTC.

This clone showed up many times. CDR3 loop: CASIAGGRSYEQYF. CDR3 DNA: TGTGCCAGTATCGCCGGGGGGCGTTCCTACGAGCAGTACTTC. V and J are TRBV19 and TRBJ2-7, with D possibly matching TRBD2 (7 bases). The CDR3 is 14 amino acids. V lost 7 bases and J lost 1, with 14 bases in between. Germline V CDR1 and CDR2: LNHDA, SQIVND (reference sequence).

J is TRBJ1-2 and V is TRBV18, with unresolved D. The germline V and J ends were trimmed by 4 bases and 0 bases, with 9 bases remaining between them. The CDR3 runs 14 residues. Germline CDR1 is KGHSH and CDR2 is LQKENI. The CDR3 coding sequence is TGTGCCAGCTCACGGGAGACTTCTAACTATGGCTACACCTTC. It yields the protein CASSRETSNYGYTF.

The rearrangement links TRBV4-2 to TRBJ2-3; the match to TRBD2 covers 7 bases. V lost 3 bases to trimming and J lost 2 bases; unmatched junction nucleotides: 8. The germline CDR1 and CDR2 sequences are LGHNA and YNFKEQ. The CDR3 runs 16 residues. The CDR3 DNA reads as TGTGCCAGCAGCCAGGACACCGGGACTAACACAGATACGCAGTATTTT. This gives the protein CASSQDTGTNTDTQYF.

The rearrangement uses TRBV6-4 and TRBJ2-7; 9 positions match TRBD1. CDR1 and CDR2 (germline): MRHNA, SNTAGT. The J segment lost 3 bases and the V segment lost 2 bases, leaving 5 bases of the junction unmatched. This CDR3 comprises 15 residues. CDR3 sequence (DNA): TGTGCCAGCAGTGACGCCCCGGGACAGGGCTACGAGCAGTACTTC. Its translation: CASSDAPGQGYEQYF.

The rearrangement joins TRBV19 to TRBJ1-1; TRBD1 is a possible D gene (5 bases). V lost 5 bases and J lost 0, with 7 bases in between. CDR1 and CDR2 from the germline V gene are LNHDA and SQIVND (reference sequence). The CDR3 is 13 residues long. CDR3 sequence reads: CASSPGMNTEAFF. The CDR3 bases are TGTGCCAGTAGTCCAGGGATGAACACTGAAGCTTTCTTT.

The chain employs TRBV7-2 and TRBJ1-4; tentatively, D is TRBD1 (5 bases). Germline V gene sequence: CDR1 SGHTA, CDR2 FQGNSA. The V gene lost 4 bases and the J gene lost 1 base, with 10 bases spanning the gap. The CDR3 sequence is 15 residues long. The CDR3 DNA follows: TGTGCCAGCAGCTCCGGGGGGGGAACTAATGAAAAACTGTTTTTT. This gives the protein CASSSGGGTNEKLFF.

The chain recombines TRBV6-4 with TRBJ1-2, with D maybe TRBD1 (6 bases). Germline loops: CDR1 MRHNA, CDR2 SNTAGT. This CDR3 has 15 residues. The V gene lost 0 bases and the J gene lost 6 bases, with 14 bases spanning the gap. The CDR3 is CASSDSRQEGDGYTF. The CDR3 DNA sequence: TGTGCCAGCAGTGACTCCAGACAGGAAGGGGATGGCTACACCTTC.

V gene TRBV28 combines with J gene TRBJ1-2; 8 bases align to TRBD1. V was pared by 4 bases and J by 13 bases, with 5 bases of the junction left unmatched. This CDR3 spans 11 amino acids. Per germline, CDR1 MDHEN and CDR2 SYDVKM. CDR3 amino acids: CASSSGQGTTF. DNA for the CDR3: TGTGCCAGCAGTTCTGGACAGGGAACCACCTTC.

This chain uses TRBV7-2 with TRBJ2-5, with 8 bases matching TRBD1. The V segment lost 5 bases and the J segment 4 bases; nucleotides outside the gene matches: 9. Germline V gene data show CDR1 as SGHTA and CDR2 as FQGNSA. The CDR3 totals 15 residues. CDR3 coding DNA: TGTGCCAGCAGCCCCGGACAGGGCCTTCGAGAGACCCAGTACTTC. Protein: CASSPGQGLRETQYF. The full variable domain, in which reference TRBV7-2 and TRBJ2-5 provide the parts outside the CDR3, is GAGVSQSPSNKVTEKGKDVELRCDPISGHTALYWYRQSLGQGLEFLIYFQGNSAPDKSGLPSDRFSAERTGGSVSTLTIQRTQQEDSAVYLCASSPGQGLRETQYFGPGTRLLVL.

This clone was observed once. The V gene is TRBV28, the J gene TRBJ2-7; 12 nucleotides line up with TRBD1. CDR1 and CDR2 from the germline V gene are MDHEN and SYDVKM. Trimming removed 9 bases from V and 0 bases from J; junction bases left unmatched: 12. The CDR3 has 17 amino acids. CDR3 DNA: TGTGCCAGTTGGGGGGACAGGGGGCGGCTGAGCTCCTACGAGCAGTACTTC. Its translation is CASWGDRGRLSSYEQYF.